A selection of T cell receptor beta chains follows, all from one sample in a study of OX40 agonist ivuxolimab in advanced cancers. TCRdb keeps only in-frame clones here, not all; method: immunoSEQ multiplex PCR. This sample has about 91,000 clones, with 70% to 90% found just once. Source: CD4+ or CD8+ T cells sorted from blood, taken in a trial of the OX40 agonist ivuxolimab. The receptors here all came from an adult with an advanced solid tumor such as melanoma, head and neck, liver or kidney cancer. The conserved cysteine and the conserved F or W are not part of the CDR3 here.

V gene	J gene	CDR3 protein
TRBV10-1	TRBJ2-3	ASSESSGKTQY
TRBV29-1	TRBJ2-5	SVRQGEETQY
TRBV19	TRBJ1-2	ASWDRGYGYT
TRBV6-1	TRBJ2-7	ATEGQTYEQY
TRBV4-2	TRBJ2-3	ASSSTSGETDTQY
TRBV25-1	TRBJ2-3	ASSSSTDTQY
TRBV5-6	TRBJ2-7	ASSTGQGYEQY
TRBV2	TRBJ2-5	ASKPRENQETQY
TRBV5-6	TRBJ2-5	ASSLKGVDQETQY
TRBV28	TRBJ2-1	ASSFTQRRDEQF
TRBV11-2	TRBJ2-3	ASSSRLGETDTQY
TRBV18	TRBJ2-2	ASSLDRAGELF
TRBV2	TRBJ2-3	ASSLLDTQY
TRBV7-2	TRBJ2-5	ASSLSRELRETQY
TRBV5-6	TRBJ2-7	ASSWDRESHEQY
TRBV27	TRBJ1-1	ASSLTRLTEAF
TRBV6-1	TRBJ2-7	ASSEMWQGTTTYEQY
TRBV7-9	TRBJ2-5	ASSLGSTQETQY
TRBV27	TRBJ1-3	ASSLALEGARGNTIY
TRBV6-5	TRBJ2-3	ASMTGTDTQY
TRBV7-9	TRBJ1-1	ASSLKAINTEAF
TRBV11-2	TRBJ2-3	ASSSGGSAGDTQY
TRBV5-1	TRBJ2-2	ASSGTGVSGELF
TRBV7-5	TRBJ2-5	VRSLGYADPETQY
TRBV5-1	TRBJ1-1	ASSLDRANTEAF
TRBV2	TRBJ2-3	ASSEFGQPADTQY
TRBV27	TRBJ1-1	ASSSRPDGATEAF
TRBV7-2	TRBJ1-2	ASSMTGYGYT
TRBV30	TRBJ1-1	AWSVSGHEAF
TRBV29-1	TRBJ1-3	SVVASSGNTIY
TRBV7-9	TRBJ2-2	ASSPGTGGTGELF
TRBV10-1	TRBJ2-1	ASSDSGSLDEQF
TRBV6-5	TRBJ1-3	ASSLRDSPGNTIY
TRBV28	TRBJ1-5	ASTDLGGSGNQPQH
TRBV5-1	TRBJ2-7	ASSGSSGSASYEQY
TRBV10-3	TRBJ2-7	AISRLAGSYEQY
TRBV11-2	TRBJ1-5	ASSLDSGQGNQPQH
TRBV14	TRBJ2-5	ASSQTAIETQY
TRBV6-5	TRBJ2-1	ASRVPSGGEQF
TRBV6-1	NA	ASSHGQISYEQY
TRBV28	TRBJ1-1	ASSLGQGNTEAF
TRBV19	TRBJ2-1	ASFSSGRDNEQF
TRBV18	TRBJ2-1	ASSRTSGSFDEQF
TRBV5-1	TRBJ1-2	ASSLGPGQGSYT
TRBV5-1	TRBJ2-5	ASSLYDRAQETQY
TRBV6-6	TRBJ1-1	ASSTLSVQVAF
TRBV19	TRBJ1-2	ASSNGGYYGYT
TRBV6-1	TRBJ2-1	ASAGTGIYNEQF
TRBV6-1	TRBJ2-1	ASTVGRTSGEQF
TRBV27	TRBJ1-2	ASRRQEIDGYT